These 5 T cell receptor beta chains were all obtained from the same sample, sequenced in a study of blood T cell repertoires in COVID-19. Produced via immunoSEQ multiplex PCR; TCRdb's table is partial and in-frame only. Of about 120,000 clones listed, about 90% were seen once; the top ten hold 3.5% to 4%. Source material: peripheral blood. The receptor source for this set is a woman between 55 and 75 years old with COVID-19, enrolled during active disease.

The genes are TRBV7-9 and TRBJ1-4; the match to TRBD1 covers 9 bases. Germline V lookup: CDR1 SEHNR, CDR2 FQNEAQ (reference sequence). The CDR3 totals 14 residues. V shed 5 bases and J 7 bases; nucleotides not matched to a gene: 5. The CDR3 loop is CASSPGQGTEKLFF. The CDR3 DNA follows: TGTGCCAGCAGCCCAGGACAGGGGACTGAAAAACTGTTTTTT.

The V gene is TRBV4-3, the J gene TRBJ2-2, with D uncertain. Germline CDR1 and CDR2: LGHNA and YSLEER. V was cut by 4 bases and J by 1 base, with 4 bases left in between. The CDR3 spans 13 residues. CDR3 residues: CASSPWNTGELFF. In DNA form, the CDR3 reads TGCGCCAGCAGCCCGTGGAACACCGGGGAGCTGTTTTTT.

V and J are TRBV11-3 and TRBJ1-1, with TRBD1 matching 7 bases. The J segment lost 1 base and the V segment lost 5 bases, leaving 7 bases of the junction unmatched. The CDR3 has 15 residues. CDR1 SGHNT and CDR2 YENEEA come from the germline V gene. The CDR3, as DNA: TGTGCCAGCAGCCCAAAAGAGGGGGCGAACACTGAAGCTTTCTTT. Amino acids: CASSPKEGANTEAFF.

The chain links TRBV5-5 to TRBJ2-3; TRBD2 aligns across 11 bases. With 2 bases clipped from V and 5 bases from J, the junction kept 4 bases outside the gene matches. This CDR3 is built from 15 residues. Germline V gives CDR1 SGHKS, CDR2 YYEKEE (reference sequence). In DNA form, the CDR3 reads TGTGCCAGCAGCTTTAGCGGGGGGGCCGGAGATACGCAGTATTTT. Translation: CASSFSGGAGDTQYF.

The chain is built from TRBV4-3 and TRBJ2-1; D unresolved. The CDR3 consists of 15 residues. With 5 bases removed from V and 7 bases from J, the gap between germline ends came to 18 bases. Germline lookup yields CDR1 LGHNA and CDR2 YSLEER. For the CDR3, the DNA is TGCGCCAGCAGCGCTCTGCTAGGTGGTATGAATGAGCAGTTCTTC. It translates to CASSALLGGMNEQFF.